This TCR beta chain was identified during a study of graft-versus-host responses after intestinal transplantation. Background on the study: Among the recipients, transplants were multivisceral, liver-intestinal, or isolated intestinal.

Here immunoSEQ multiplex PCR was the method, and the copy in TCRdb shows in-frame clones only, minus some. The sample yields 90,000 to 95,000 clones, 80% to 95% seen once. CDR3 size: 15 residues. CDR1 PRHDT and CDR2 FYEKMQ come from the germline V gene (reference sequence). Trimming left V 5 bases short and J 0 bases short, with 13 bases between. As for this clone: Its matching antigen is unknown.

The material sequenced was unstimulated CD8+ T cells sorted from spleen or lymph node cells, taken before intestinal transplant. The chain couples TRBV13 to TRBJ1-1; weak D call: TRBD1 (5 bases). This TCR was recovered from a human donor who received an intestinal transplant. The CDR3 sequence: CASSPYRTMNTEAFF. The CDR3 nucleotides are TGTGCCAGCAGCCCATATCGGACAATGAACACTGAAGCTTTCTTT.